This T cell receptor (beta chain) was profiled in a study of blood T cell repertoires in COVID-19. Study at large: Samples came from the United States, Italy and Spain, spanning acute and convalescent COVID-19. T cells, B-cell-depleted T cells, or PBMCs supplied cDNA or gDNA.

Source study methods: From reference gene primer amplification, estimates of nucleated cell counts were derived. The method was immunoSEQ multiplex PCR; TCRdb's version includes in-frame clones alone and lacks a portion of them. V, J and clone size reflect that table, while D and trimming were determined from the DNA. The repertoire includes under 300,000 clones, about 79% of them detected once, and 2% to 2.5% sits in the top ten. In germline, CDR1 is LNHDA, CDR2 SQIVND (reference sequence). Between the trimmed V and J ends, which lost 3 bases and 5 bases, there was a span of 16 bases. There are 15 residues in the CDR3.

The V call is TRBV19, the J call TRBJ2-5; perhaps TRBD1 as D (6 bases). Sample: peripheral blood. This clonotype was sampled from a man aged 35-49 years who had recovered from COVID-19. Written as DNA, the CDR3 is TGTGCCAGTAGTATGGGGCAGGGGCATGTTGAGACCCAGTACTTC. Its translation is CASSMGQGHVETQYF.